This T cell receptor beta chain was sequenced for a study of regulatory T cells in long-lasting Graves disease. General study results and limits: Persistent cases favored TRBV28, TRBJ1-2 and TRBJ2-5.

The CDR3 has 16 residues. V lost 2 bases and J lost 10, with 20 bases in between. Germline V gene sequence: CDR1 KGHDR, CDR2 SFDVKD. In its sample, this clonotype was seen many times. The antigen is not known. Time point specified: newly diagnosed GD, antithyroid drugs for less than 3 months. Making the TCR library involved RNA that had been extracted from PBMCs. The authors built TCR beta libraries using iRepertoire HTBI primers and Arm-PCR of CDR3 regions. One entry per CDR3 protein results from TCRdb running MiXCR on the multiplex PCR reads. There are roughly 500,000 distinct CDR3 sequences in the sample; roughly 14% occur only once, and 10% lies in the top ten. These data were likewise used in another study, on T cells in Graves' hyperthyroidism and ophthalmopathy.

Sequencing was performed on peripheral blood mononuclear cells (PBMCs), taken at new diagnosis, from a patient treated with antithyroid drugs. The chain couples TRBV24-1 to TRBJ2-1; D remains ambiguous. This sequence originates from a man under 40 with Graves disease. Here the CDR3 DNA reads TGTGCCACCAGTGATTCCTTGGGTCTAGGCCCCCGAGAGCAGTTCTTC. It specifies CATSDSLGLGPREQFF.